The 10 T cell receptor beta chains given below trace back to one sample, sequenced in a study of regulatory T cells in long-lasting Graves disease. Researchers made TCR beta libraries by using iRepertoire HTBI primers and running Arm-PCR on CDR3 regions. TCRdb re-derived calls from the multiplex PCR reads in MiXCR, one entry per CDR3 protein. The sample comprises roughly 520,000 distinct CDR3 sequences, about 12% of which are singletons, and approximately 9% rests with the top ten. Time point described: newly diagnosed GD, antithyroid drugs for less than 3 months. Isolated PBMC RNA provided the starting material for the TCR library. The data also belong to a second study, concerning T cells in Graves' hyperthyroidism and ophthalmopathy.

This material consisted of peripheral blood mononuclear cells (PBMCs), taken at new diagnosis, from a patient treated with antithyroid drugs. These receptors came from a woman aged 25-40 years with Graves disease.

This clonotype was observed many times. The CDR3: CASSTRKGEQFF. CDR3 nucleotides: TGTGCCAGCAGCACCCGGAAGGGTGAGCAGTTCTTC. The J gene is TRBJ2-1, the V gene TRBV7-3; no clear D. Germline V gives CDR1 SGHTA, CDR2 FQGTGA. Between the trimmed V and J ends, which lost 5 bases and 9 bases, there was a span of 11 bases. CDR3 length equals 12 residues.

This clonotype has ten or more counts. The rearrangement uses TRBV5-6 and TRBJ2-3; D is unresolved. The V gene lost 4 bases and the J gene lost 0 bases, with 15 bases spanning the gap. The germline V gene encodes CDR1 SGHDT and CDR2 YYEEEE. The CDR3 loop spans 16 amino acids. The CDR3 region has the DNA TGTGCCAGCAGCCCAGGACCCCTGAGGAGCACAGATACGCAGTATTTT. Translated, it gives CASSPGPLRSTDTQYF. The full variable domain, in which reference TRBV5-6 and TRBJ2-3 provide the parts outside the CDR3, is DAGVTQSPTHLIKTRGQQVTLRCSPKSGHDTVSWYQQALGQGPQFIFQYYEEEERQRGNFPDRFSGHQFPNYSSELNVNALLLGDSALYLCASSPGPLRSTDTQYFGPGTRLTVL.

There are many counts of this clonotype. This rearrangement joins TRBV29-1 to TRBJ2-1; the D gene is possibly TRBD1 (6 bases). Looked up from germline, CDR1 is SQVTM and CDR2 is ANQGSEA. This CDR3 contains 13 residues. V was trimmed by 4 bases and J by 6 bases, leaving 13 bases between them. CDR3 sequence: CSVGRRGGNEQFF. CDR3 coding DNA: TGCAGCGTTGGCCGTAGAGGGGGCAATGAGCAGTTCTTC.

This clonotype was detected ten times or more. The rearrangement links TRBV7-6 to TRBJ1-2; a possible D gene is TRBD1 (5 bases). Trimming removed 2 bases from V and 5 bases from J, with 15 bases in between. There are 15 residues in the CDR3. Per the germline V gene, CDR1 is SGHVS and CDR2 is FNYEAQ. Here the CDR3 DNA reads TGTGCCAGCAGCTTAACTATCGGACAAATGTATGGCTACACCTTC. It translates to CASSLTIGQMYGYTF.

The rearrangement uses TRBV7-2 and TRBJ1-2; D not certain. Germline lookup yields CDR1 SGHTA and CDR2 FQGNSA. The CDR3 consists of 13 residues. V lost 6 bases, J lost 4 bases, and 12 bases lay in between. CDR3 sequence: CASRRRFGYGYTF. In DNA, the CDR3 is TGTGCCAGCAGACGAAGATTCGGCTATGGCTACACCTTC.

In this sample, this clonotype turned up many times. The DNA of the CDR3 is TGTGCCAGCAGCCCAGGCTCATGGATCGGGAAACTGTTTTTT. This gives the protein CASSPGSWIGKLFF. V gene TRBV3-1 combines with J gene TRBJ1-4; D ambiguous. The CDR3 has 14 amino acids. The V end lost 4 bases, the J end lost 11 bases, and 17 bases lay between the germline ends. Germline CDR1 and CDR2: LGHDT and YNNKEL (reference sequence).

This clonotype came up a few times. CDR3 sequence: CSARPWDRAEDEQYF. The DNA of the CDR3 is TGCAGTGCTAGACCATGGGACAGGGCGGAGGACGAGCAGTACTTC. J is TRBJ2-7 and V is TRBV20-1; 9 bases match TRBD1. This CDR3 is 15 amino acids long. The ends lost 2 bases at V and 5 bases at J; junction bases unmatched: 10. Germline assignment: CDR1 DFQATT and CDR2 SNEGSKA (reference sequence).

This clonotype came up many times. The chain employs TRBV7-3 and TRBJ2-1; 7 nucleotides line up with TRBD1. CDR1 is SGHTA and CDR2 is FQGTGA in the germline V gene. V shed 5 bases and J 7 bases; nucleotides not matched to a gene: 5. The CDR3 consists of 13 residues. CDR3 DNA: TGTGCCAGCAGCCGACAGGGTTGGAATGAGCAGTTCTTC. It encodes CASSRQGWNEQFF. The complete variable domain, with remaining parts taken from reference TRBV7-3 and TRBJ2-1, reads GAGVSQTPSNKVTEKGKYVELRCDPISGHTALYWYRQSLGQGPEFLIYFQGTGAADDSGLPNDRFFAVRPEGSVSTLKIQRTERGDSAVYLCASSRQGWNEQFFGPGTRLTVL.

The CDR3 coding sequence is TGCAGTGCTAGAGCCGTTGGAGGGGGGGCGGGAGTAAATGAGCAGTTCTTC. Its translation: CSARAVGGGAGVNEQFF. J is TRBJ2-1 and V is TRBV20-1, with a possible D match to TRBD2 (7 bases). Per the germline V gene, CDR1 is DFQATT and CDR2 is SNEGSKA (reference sequence). The CDR3 is made up of 17 amino acids. Trimming took 1 base from V and 7 from J, leaving 23 bases between them.

This clonotype turned up a few times. V is TRBV9 and J is TRBJ1-4, with 10 bases that match TRBD1. The V segment lost 3 bases and the J segment 8 bases; nucleotides outside the gene matches: 7. The length of the CDR3 is 15 residues. Germline V gene sequence: CDR1 SGDLS, CDR2 YYNGEE. CDR3 sequence reads: CASSAGTGEREKLFF. In DNA, the CDR3 is TGTGCCAGCAGCGCCGGGACAGGGGAAAGAGAAAAACTGTTTTTT.